This T cell receptor beta chain was identified in a study of monozygotic twins with cystic fibrosis. About the study: Approximately 2.8 micrograms of fragmented DNA underwent 15 PCR cycles for library preparation. Study-wide points: Low clonality (median around 0.009) suggested a mostly naive repertoire. Unrelated CF individuals shared fewer identical clonotypes than monozygotic CF twins. In 13 of 16 pairs, V gene usage was closest to the co-twin's.

Using immunoSEQ multiplex PCR, the repertoire was profiled, and TCRdb retains in-frame clones only, with some absent. The sample lists 30,000 or so clones, approximately 72% occurring once. Comment on this clone: Its antigen remains unidentified. Other nucleotide sequences in the sample specify the same CDR3.

The sequence was obtained from a girl aged 10 to 17 with cystic fibrosis. What was sequenced was blood.

CDR3 in DNA: TGTGCCAGCAGTTTAGGGGGCAGCTACGAGCAGTACTTC. This encodes CASSLGGSYEQYF. The V call is TRBV27, the J call TRBJ2-7; a possible D gene is TRBD1 (6 bases). This CDR3 is built from 13 residues. Trimming stripped 2 bases from V and 3 bases from J, with 8 bases between. Germline CDR1 is MNHEY and CDR2 is SMNVEV (reference sequence).